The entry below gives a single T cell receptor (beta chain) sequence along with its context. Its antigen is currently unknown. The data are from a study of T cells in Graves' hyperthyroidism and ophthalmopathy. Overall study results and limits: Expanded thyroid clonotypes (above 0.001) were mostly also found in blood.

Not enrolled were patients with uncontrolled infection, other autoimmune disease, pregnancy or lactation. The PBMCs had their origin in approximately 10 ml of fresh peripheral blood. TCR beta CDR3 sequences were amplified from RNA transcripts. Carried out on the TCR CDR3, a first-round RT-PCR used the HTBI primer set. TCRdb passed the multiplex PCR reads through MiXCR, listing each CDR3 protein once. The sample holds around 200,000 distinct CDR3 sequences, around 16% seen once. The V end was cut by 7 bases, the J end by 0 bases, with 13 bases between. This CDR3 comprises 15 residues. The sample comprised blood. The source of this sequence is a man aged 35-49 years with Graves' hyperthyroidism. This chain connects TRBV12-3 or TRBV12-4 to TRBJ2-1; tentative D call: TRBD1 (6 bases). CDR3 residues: CASNTDSSSYNEQFF. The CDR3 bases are TGTGCCAGCAATACGGACAGTAGCTCCTACAATGAGCAGTTCTTC.